This entry features one T cell receptor (beta chain) sequence. The data were obtained in a study of T cells expressing NK-cell markers. Study-level information: It was sorted CD3+CD56-NKG2C+, CD3+CD56+NKG2C- and CD3+CD56+NKG2C+ T cells that provided the TCR beta repertoires.

The TCR beta cDNA came from 5'RACE template switching with UMIs. TCRdb processed the 5' RACE reads again and assigns one entry to each CDR3 protein, with no DNA. The sample table includes fewer than 550,000 distinct CDR3 sequences. Sequences were obtained from blood T cells: a sorted CD56 or NKG2C T cell subset, CD4+ or CD8+ T cells, or bulk PBMC T cells (not recorded which). This receptor was identified in a woman in her fifties or sixties in good health.

CDR3 residues: CASSRAEGLKNIQYF. The gene calls are TRBV7-9 and TRBJ2-4; TCRdb's D call, TRBD2, is unchecked because there is no DNA. Germline V gene data show CDR1 as SEHNR and CDR2 as FQNEAQ (reference sequence). The CDR3 contains 15 residues.